These T cell receptor beta chains were read from a single sample in a study of Ad26.COV2.S vaccination and SARS-CoV-2 variants. Sequenced by immunoSEQ multiplex PCR; TCRdb stores in-frame clones only, minus some. The sample has more than 250,000 clones; roughly 86% are singletons. The starting material was peripheral blood, obtained in a trial of Ad26.COV2.S vaccine versus placebo. The origin of the receptors is a person between 18 and 65 years old who received the Ad26.COV2.S COVID-19 vaccine or a placebo. Each CDR3 is given without its conserved first and last residue.

j_call,v_call,cdr3_aa
TRBJ2-5,TRBV5-6,ASSLERRETQY
TRBJ2-7,TRBV18,ASSPMAGGGYEQY
TRBJ2-3,TRBV7-2,ASSLERGGIRDTQY
TRBJ2-3,TRBV30,AWSRGILTDTQY
TRBJ1-1,TRBV6-6,ASSIGQGRDTEAF
TRBJ1-5,TRBV13,ASSLGPQPQH
TRBJ2-3,TRBV5-6,ASSLAGGSTDTQY
TRBJ2-7,TRBV5-1,ASSYTSGRAKASEQY
TRBJ2-3,TRBV27,ASSPPGQGEDTQY
TRBJ1-4,TRBV30,AWSLGASEKLF
TRBJ2-3,TRBV5-1,ASSKHFITGGPDTQY
TRBJ1-2,TRBV19,ASSIRQPNYGYT
TRBJ1-1,TRBV5-8,ASARGAGMNTEAF
TRBJ1-4,TRBV19,ASSMRQHEKLF
TRBJ2-7,TRBV18,ASSPDVRGQFY
TRBJ2-2,TRBV4-1,ASSLQQVQRNTGELF
TRBJ1-2,TRBV7-2,ASSLRGDRGGIGYT
TRBJ1-5,TRBV5-6,ASSLGVQPQH
TRBJ2-2,TRBV5-4,ASSWTSTNTGELF
TRBJ2-3,TRBV5-1,ASSGGGRASGDTQY
TRBJ1-6,TRBV5-1,ASSQDRGVGSPLH
TRBJ2-2,TRBV30,AWSVLDRVVGGELF
TRBJ2-5,TRBV11-3,ASSLGEDGKETQY
TRBJ2-5,TRBV7-9,ASSPPSGYQETQY
TRBJ1-2,TRBV6-5,ATGTGYGYT
TRBJ2-7,TRBV6-2/TRBV6-3,ASSDGTLDPEQY
TRBJ1-1,TRBV19,ASSFTGSVEAF
TRBJ1-3,TRBV19,ATGGTYSGNTIY
TRBJ1-1,TRBV7-9,ASSLLGLGAF
TRBJ1-5,TRBV2,ASRGTTYSNQPQH
TRBJ2-1,TRBV7-2,ASSLAQGYLGNEQF
TRBJ2-5,TRBV7-2,ASSSTGYQETQY
TRBJ2-3,TRBV7-8,ASSLYEHGGTDTQY
TRBJ1-1,TRBV5-1,ASSLTGAVATEAF
TRBJ1-4,TRBV5-1,ASSFNGDKNEKLF